The clone carrying this T cell receptor beta chain was found many times. V lost 0 bases and J 2 bases, leaving 8 bases between the germline ends. Per the germline V gene, CDR1 is SGHKS and CDR2 is YYEKEE (reference sequence). This CDR3 contains 14 residues. This sample is part of a study of T-cell reconstitution after alpha-beta-depleted transplantation in children. Unique molecular identifiers were used in preparing the TCRbeta library. One entry per CDR3 protein results from TCRdb running MiXCR on the PCR reads. The sample has roughly 200,000 distinct CDR3 sequences, roughly 10% seen once. This sequence joins TRBV5-5 and TRBJ2-5; D call uncertain. The input for sequencing was PBMCs, taken before TCRalphabeta/CD19-depleted stem cell transplant. This clonotype was sampled from a child under two years old with acute myeloid leukemia, due to receive a stem cell transplant. DNA for the CDR3: TGTGCCAGCAGCTTGGAGCGTAATCAAGAGACCCAGTACTTC. Its translation: CASSLERNQETQYF.